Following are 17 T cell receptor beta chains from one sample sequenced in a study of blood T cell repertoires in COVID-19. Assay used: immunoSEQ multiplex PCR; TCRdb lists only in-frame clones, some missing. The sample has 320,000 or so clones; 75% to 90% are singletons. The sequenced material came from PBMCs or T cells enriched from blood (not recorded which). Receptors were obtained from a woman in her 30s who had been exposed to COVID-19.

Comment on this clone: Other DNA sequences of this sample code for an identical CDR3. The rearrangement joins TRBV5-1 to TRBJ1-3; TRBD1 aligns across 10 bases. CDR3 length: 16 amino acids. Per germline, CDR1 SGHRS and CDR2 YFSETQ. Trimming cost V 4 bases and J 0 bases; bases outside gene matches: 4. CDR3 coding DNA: TGCGCCAGCAGCCGGGACAGGGGAGGCTCTGGAAACACCATATATTTT. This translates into CASSRDRGGSGNTIYF.

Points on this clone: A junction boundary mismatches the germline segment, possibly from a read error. The CDR3 region is CASSAEQGTLHTPNSPLHF. The CDR3 nucleotides are TGTGCTAGCAGCGCCGAACAGGGGACTTTACATACTCCCAATTCACCCCTCCACTTT. The rearrangement links TRBV7-7 to TRBJ1-6; 7 bases are a match to TRBD1. CDR3 length equals 19 residues. Germline V gene lookup returns CDR1 SSHAT and CDR2 FNYEAQ (reference sequence).

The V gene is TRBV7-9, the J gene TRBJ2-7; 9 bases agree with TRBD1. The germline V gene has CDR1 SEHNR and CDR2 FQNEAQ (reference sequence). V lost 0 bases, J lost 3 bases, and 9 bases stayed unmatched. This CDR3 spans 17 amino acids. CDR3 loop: CASSLAWAGTGYYEQYF. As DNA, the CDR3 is TGTGCCAGCAGCTTAGCATGGGCCGGGACAGGGTACTACGAGCAGTACTTC.

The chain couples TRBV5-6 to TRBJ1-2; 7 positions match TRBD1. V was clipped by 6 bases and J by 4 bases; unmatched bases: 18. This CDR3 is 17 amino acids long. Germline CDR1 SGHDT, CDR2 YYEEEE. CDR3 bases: TGTGCCAGCACTGAGGGGTGGCAGGGGGTTTCCTTCTATGGCTACACCTTC. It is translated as CASTEGWQGVSFYGYTF.

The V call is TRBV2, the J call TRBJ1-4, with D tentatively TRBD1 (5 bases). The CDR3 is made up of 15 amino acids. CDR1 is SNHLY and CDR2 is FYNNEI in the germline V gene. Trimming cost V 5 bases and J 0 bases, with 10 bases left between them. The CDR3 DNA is TGTGCCAGCAGTCGACAGTCTGCAACTAATGAAAAACTGTTTTTT. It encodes CASSRQSATNEKLFF.

The CDR3 coding sequence is TGTGCCAGCAGCCCCCAGGGACAGCTACAAGAGACCCAGTACTTC. Protein product: CASSPQGQLQETQYF. The chain combines TRBV11-1 with TRBJ2-5; 7 nucleotides align to TRBD1. CDR3 length equals 15 residues. Trimming took 5 bases from V and 2 from J; bases not matched to a gene: 8. CDR1 and CDR2 (germline): SGHAT, FQDESV (reference sequence).

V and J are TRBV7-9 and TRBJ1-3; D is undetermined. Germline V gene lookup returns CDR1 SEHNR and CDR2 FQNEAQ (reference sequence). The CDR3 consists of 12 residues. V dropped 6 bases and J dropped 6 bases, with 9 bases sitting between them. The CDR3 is CASSEGVNTIYF. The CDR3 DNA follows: TGTGCCAGCAGTGAGGGTGTAAACACCATATATTTT.

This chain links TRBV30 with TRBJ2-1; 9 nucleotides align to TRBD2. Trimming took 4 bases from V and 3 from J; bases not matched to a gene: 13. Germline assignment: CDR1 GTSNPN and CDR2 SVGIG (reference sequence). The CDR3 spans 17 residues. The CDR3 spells CAWTFSSGLAVYNEQFF. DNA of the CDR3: TGTGCCTGGACCTTTAGCTCGGGACTAGCAGTCTACAATGAGCAGTTCTTC.

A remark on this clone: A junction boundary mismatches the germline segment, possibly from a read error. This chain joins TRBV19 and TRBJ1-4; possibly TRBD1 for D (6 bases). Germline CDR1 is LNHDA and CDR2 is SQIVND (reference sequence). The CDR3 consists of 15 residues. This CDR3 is CASSKGGPTNEKLFF. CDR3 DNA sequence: TGTGCCAGCAGTAAGGGGGGGCCAACTAATGAAAAACTGTTTTTT.

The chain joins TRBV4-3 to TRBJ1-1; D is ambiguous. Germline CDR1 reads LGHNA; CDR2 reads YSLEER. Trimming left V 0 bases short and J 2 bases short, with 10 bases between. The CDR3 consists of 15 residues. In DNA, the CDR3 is TGCGCCAGCAGCCAAGATCTAGGGAGCAACACTGAAGCTTTCTTT. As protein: CASSQDLGSNTEAFF.

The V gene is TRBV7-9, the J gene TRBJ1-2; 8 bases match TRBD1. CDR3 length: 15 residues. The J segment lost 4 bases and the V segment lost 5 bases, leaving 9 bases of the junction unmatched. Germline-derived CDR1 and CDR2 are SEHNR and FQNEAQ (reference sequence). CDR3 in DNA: TGTGCCAGCAGCCCATTTGACAGGGGAATCTATGGCTACACCTTC. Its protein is CASSPFDRGIYGYTF.

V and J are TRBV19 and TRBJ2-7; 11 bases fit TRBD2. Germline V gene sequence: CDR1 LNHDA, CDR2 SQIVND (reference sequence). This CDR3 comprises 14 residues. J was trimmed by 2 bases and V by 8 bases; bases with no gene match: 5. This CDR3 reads CASGLAGTPYEQYF. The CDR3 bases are TGTGCCAGTGGACTAGCGGGTACACCCTACGAGCAGTACTTC.

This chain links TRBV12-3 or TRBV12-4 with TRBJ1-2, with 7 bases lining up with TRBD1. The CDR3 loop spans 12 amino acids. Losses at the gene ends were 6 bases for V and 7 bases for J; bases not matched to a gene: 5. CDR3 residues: CASSTGARGYTF. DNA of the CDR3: TGTGCCAGCAGCACAGGGGCGCGTGGCTACACCTTC.

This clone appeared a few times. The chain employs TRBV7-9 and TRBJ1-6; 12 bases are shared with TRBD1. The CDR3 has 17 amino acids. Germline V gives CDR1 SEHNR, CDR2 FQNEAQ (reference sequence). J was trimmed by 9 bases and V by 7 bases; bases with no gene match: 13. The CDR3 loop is CASTITGTGGLSSPLHF. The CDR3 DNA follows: TGTGCCAGCACCATCACCGGGACAGGGGGCCTTAGTTCACCCCTCCACTTT.

This CDR3 is CASSLNRNQPQHF. The CDR3 DNA follows: TGTGCCAGCAGTTTGAACCGGAATCAGCCCCAGCATTTT. The chain combines TRBV12-3 or TRBV12-4 with TRBJ1-5, with D unresolved. Trimming pared 3 bases from V and 4 bases from J, leaving 7 bases between. This CDR3 is built from 13 residues.

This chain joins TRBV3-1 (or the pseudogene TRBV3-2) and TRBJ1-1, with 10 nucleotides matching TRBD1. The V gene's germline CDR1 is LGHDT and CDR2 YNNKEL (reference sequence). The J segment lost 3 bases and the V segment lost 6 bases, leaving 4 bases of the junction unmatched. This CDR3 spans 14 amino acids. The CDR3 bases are TGTGCCAGCAGGAGGGGACAGGGGTACACTGAAGCTTTCTTT. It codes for CASRRGQGYTEAFF.

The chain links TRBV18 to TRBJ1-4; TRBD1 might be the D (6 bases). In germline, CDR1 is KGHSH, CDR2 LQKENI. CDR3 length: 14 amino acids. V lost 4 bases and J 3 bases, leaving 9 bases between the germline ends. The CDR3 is CASSLRQANEKLFF. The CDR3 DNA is TGTGCCAGCTCACTTCGACAGGCTAATGAAAAACTGTTTTTT. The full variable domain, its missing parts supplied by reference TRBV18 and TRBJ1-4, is NAGVMQNPRHLVRRRGQEARLRCSPMKGHSHVYWYRQLPEEGLKFMVYLQKENIIDESGMPKERFSAEFPKEGPSILRIQQVVRGDSAAYFCASSLRQANEKLFFGSGTQLSVL.